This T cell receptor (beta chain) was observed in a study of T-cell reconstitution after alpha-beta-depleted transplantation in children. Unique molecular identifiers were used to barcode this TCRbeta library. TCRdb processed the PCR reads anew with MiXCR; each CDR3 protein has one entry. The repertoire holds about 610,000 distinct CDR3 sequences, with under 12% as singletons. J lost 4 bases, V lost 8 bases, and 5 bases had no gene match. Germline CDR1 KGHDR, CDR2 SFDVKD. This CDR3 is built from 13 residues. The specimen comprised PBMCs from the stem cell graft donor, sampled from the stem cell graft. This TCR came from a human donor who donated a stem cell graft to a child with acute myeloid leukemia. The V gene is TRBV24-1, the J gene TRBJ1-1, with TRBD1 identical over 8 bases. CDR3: CATTQGASTEAFF. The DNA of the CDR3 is TGTGCCACCACGCAGGGGGCTAGCACTGAAGCTTTCTTT.